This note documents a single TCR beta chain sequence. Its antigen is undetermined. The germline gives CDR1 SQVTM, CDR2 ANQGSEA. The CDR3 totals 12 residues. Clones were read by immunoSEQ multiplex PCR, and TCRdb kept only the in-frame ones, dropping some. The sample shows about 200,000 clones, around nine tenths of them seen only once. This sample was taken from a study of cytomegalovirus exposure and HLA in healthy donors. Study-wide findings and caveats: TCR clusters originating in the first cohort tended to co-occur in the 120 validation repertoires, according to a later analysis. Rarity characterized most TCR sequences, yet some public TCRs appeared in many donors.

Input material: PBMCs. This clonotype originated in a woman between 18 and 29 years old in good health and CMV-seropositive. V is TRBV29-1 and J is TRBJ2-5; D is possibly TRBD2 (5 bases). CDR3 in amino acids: CSLREDQETQYF. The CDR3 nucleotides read TGCAGTCTCCGGGAAGACCAAGAGACCCAGTACTTC.